The 20 T cell receptor beta chains below were found in one sample sequenced in a study of shared clonotypes between healthy human individuals. The method was immunoSEQ multiplex PCR; TCRdb's version includes in-frame clones alone and lacks a portion of them. The sample records about 680,000 clones, less than 80% being singletons. What was sequenced was memory CD4+ T cells sorted from blood. Subset described: CD45RA-negative fraction. These receptors all come from a young woman in good health.

The V gene is TRBV6-5, the J gene TRBJ2-7, with TRBD2 identical over 7 bases. CDR1 is MNHEY and CDR2 is SVGAGI in the germline V gene. The V gene end was trimmed by 0 bases and the J gene end by 3 bases; junction bases not matched to a gene: 8. The CDR3 sequence is 16 residues long. CDR3 protein: CASSYSRTSFFYEQYF. In DNA, the CDR3 is TGTGCCAGCAGTTACTCGAGGACTAGTTTCTTCTACGAGCAGTACTTC.

This chain links TRBV18 with TRBJ1-2, with TRBD1 identical over 7 bases. Trimming took 9 bases from V and 3 from J; bases not matched to a gene: 7. The CDR3 totals 13 residues. Germline V gene lookup returns CDR1 KGHSH and CDR2 LQKENI. Written as DNA, the CDR3 is TGTGCCAGTGCTGAGGGGACAGACTATGGCTACACCTTC. This encodes CASAEGTDYGYTF. Variable domain in full (rest from reference TRBV18 and TRBJ1-2): NAGVMQNPRHLVRRRGQEARLRCSPMKGHSHVYWYRQLPEEGLKFMVYLQKENIIDESGMPKERFSAEFPKEGPSILRIQQVVRGDSAAYFCASAEGTDYGYTFGSGTRLTVV.

This clone was picked up a small number of times. The chain recombines TRBV5-1 with TRBJ1-4; unclear D gene. CDR3 length: 14 amino acids. Germline lookup yields CDR1 SGHRS and CDR2 YFSETQ. The V end was cut by 4 bases, the J end by 2 bases, with 9 bases between. The CDR3 spells CASSPTSTNEKLFF. The CDR3 DNA reads as TGCGCCAGCAGCCCTACCTCTACTAATGAAAAACTGTTTTTT. The whole variable domain, filled in from reference TRBV5-1 and TRBJ1-4, reads KAGVTQTPRYLIKTRGQQVTLSCSPISGHRSVSWYQQTPGQGLQFLFEYFSETQRNKGNFPGRFSGRQFSNSRSEMNVSTLELGDSALYLCASSPTSTNEKLFFGSGTQLSVL.

The chain recombines TRBV4-1 with TRBJ2-3; 8 bases are shared with TRBD2. Germline V gene sequence: CDR1 MGHRA, CDR2 YSYEKL. J lost 3 bases, V lost 4 bases, and 12 bases had no gene match. The CDR3 has 17 residues. CDR3 residues: CASSRGVAGLVTDTQYF. In nucleotides, the CDR3 is TGCGCCAGCAGCCGAGGGGTAGCGGGACTCGTGACAGATACGCAGTATTTT.

The chain couples TRBV28 to TRBJ1-4, with a weak D call TRBD1 (5 bases). Trimming removed 4 bases at V and 8 bases at J, with 26 bases between. CDR3 length equals 18 residues. Germline CDR1 MDHEN, CDR2 SYDVKM. The CDR3 sequence is CASSSLKGTEGDTEKLFF. CDR3 DNA sequence: TGTGCCAGCAGTTCACTCAAGGGCACCGAAGGGGATACGGAAAAACTGTTTTTT.

This chain's CDR3 is CASSVTGTTYNEQFF. The CDR3 DNA follows: TGTGCCAGCAGCGTAACGGGGACTACCTACAATGAGCAGTTCTTC. This chain joins TRBV9 and TRBJ2-1, with 7 bases lining up with TRBD2. The CDR3 contains 15 residues. V lost 1 base to trimming and J lost 2 bases; unmatched junction nucleotides: 3. The germline V gene has CDR1 SGDLS and CDR2 YYNGEE.

This clone is a singleton in its sample. V and J are TRBV6-1 and TRBJ2-5, with D uncertain. Germline CDR1 is MNHNS and CDR2 is SASEGT. The CDR3 is 13 amino acids. V was trimmed by 2 bases and J by 2 bases, leaving 6 bases between them. The CDR3 DNA is TGTGCCAGCAGTGAACTAACTCAAGAGACCCAGTACTTC. Amino acids: CASSELTQETQYF.

A single count supports this clone. The identical CDR3 is also encoded by other nucleotide sequences in the sample. J is TRBJ2-1 and V is TRBV27, with 7 nucleotides matching TRBD2. Germline CDR1 and CDR2: MNHEY and SMNVEV (reference sequence). Trimming removed 4 bases from V and 7 bases from J; junction bases left unmatched: 4. CDR3 length: 13 residues. CDR3 amino acids: CASSSSGGNEQFF. The CDR3 DNA follows: TGTGCCAGCAGTTCCTCCGGGGGGAATGAGCAGTTCTTC.

This clone was seen repeatedly, ten times or more. This chain joins TRBV11-2 and TRBJ2-1; no clear D. Trimming removed 6 bases at V and 4 bases at J, with 7 bases between. The CDR3 consists of 12 residues. Germline CDR1 reads SGHAT; CDR2 reads FQNNGV. The CDR3 loop is CASSLKYNEQFF. Written as DNA, the CDR3 is TGTGCCAGCAGTCTTAAATACAATGAGCAGTTCTTC. The entire variable domain, with the rest obtained from reference TRBV11-2 and TRBJ2-1, is as follows: EAGVAQSPRYKIIEKRQSVAFWCNPISGHATLYWYQQILGQGPKLLIQFQNNGVVDDSQLPKDRFSAERLKGVDSTLKIQPAKLEDSAVYLCASSLKYNEQFFGPGTRLTVL.

This sequence joins TRBV29-1 and TRBJ1-1; D is unresolved. This CDR3 has 14 residues. Germline CDR1 SQVTM, CDR2 ANQGSEA. Trimming took off 7 bases at V and 2 bases at J, with 17 bases between the two ends. DNA of the CDR3: TGCAGCGCCACTACGCGGCGGCTTAACACTGAAGCTTTCTTT. Translating gives CSATTRRLNTEAFF. Full variable domain (remainder filled in from reference TRBV29-1 and TRBJ1-1): SAVISQKPSRDICQRGTSLTIQCQVDSQVTMMFWYRQQPGQSLTLIATANQGSEATYESGFVIDKFPISRPNLTFSTLTVSNMSPEDSSIYLCSATTRRLNTEAFFGQGTRLTVV.

The CDR3 coding sequence is TGTGCCAGCTCATCGACAGGAATCTCCTACGAGCAGTACTTC. It codes for CASSSTGISYEQYF. This chain joins TRBV18 and TRBJ2-7; maybe TRBD1 (6 bases). V dropped 5 bases and J dropped 0 bases, with 11 bases sitting between them. This CDR3 spans 14 amino acids. Germline V lookup: CDR1 KGHSH, CDR2 LQKENI.

V usage is TRBV29-1 and J usage is TRBJ1-2; no firm D call. CDR3 length: 14 residues. Germline CDR1 reads SQVTM; CDR2 reads ANQGSEA. The V gene lost 0 bases and the J gene lost 2 bases, with 10 bases spanning the gap. For the CDR3, the DNA is TGCAGCGTTGAAGATCTAGGGTGGAACTATGGCTACACCTTC. It codes for CSVEDLGWNYGYTF.

The rearrangement links TRBV29-1 to TRBJ2-1; D gene uncertain. There are 12 residues in the CDR3. The germline CDR1 and CDR2 sequences are SQVTM and ANQGSEA. The CDR3 nucleotides are TGCGGATCTTCCCGCTCCTACAATGAGCAGTTCTTC. This gives the protein CGSSRSYNEQFF.

The CDR3 spells CASITDRGYEQYF. The CDR3 DNA reads as TGTGCCAGCATTACGGACAGAGGCTACGAGCAGTACTTC. The rearrangement links TRBV6-1 to TRBJ2-5, with a tentative D call TRBD1 (6 bases). The end of the DNA is better explained by TRBJ2-7, so the J call may be wrong. Germline assignment: CDR1 MNHNS and CDR2 SASEGT. The CDR3 covers 13 residues.

This clone appeared once. J is TRBJ2-7 and V is TRBV4-1; 9 bases map to TRBD2. This CDR3 has 16 amino acids. Germline CDR1 MGHRA, CDR2 YSYEKL. The trim removed 1 base at V and 2 bases at J, leaving 6 bases unmatched. The CDR3 sequence: CASSQVASGMTYEQYF. In nucleotides, the CDR3 is TGCGCCAGCAGCCAAGTGGCTAGCGGGATGACCTACGAGCAGTACTTC.

The V and J genes are TRBV27 and TRBJ2-3, with TRBD2 identical over 14 bases. CDR1 is MNHEY, CDR2 SMNVEV, per germline (reference sequence). The CDR3 has 21 residues. With V trimmed by 2 bases and J by 4 bases, 17 bases remained unmatched. The CDR3: CASSLRVGLAGGMSRADTQYF. CDR3 bases: TGTGCCAGCAGTTTACGTGTCGGACTAGCGGGAGGTATGAGTAGGGCAGATACGCAGTATTTT.

Note on this clone: Germline is not matched at one junction end, which may reflect a read error. The chain couples TRBV2 to TRBJ2-1, with D unresolved. Germline-derived CDR1 and CDR2 are SNHLY and FYNNEI. The CDR3 is 13 residues long. The CDR3 sequence: CASREVPISEQFF. In DNA, the CDR3 is TGTGCCAGCAGGGAAGTACCTATCTCCGAGCAGTTCTTC. The full variable domain, its missing parts supplied by reference TRBV2 and TRBJ2-1, is EPEVTQTPSHQVTQMGQEVILRCVPISNHLYFYWYRQILGQKVEFLVSFYNNEISEKSEIFDDQFSVERPDGSNFTLKIRSTKLEDSAMYFCASREVPISEQFFGPGTRLTVL.

The table lists this clone with a few counts. Other DNA sequences from this sample encode an identical CDR3 as well. The chain joins TRBV28 to TRBJ2-2; D uncertain. Germline V gene lookup returns CDR1 MDHEN and CDR2 SYDVKM. The CDR3 is made up of 12 amino acids. Trimming removed 3 bases from V and 4 bases from J, with 3 bases in between. In DNA form, the CDR3 reads TGTGCCAGCAGTTTGGGCACCGGGGAGCTGTTTTTT. Its protein product is CASSLGTGELFF.

A word on this clone: Since a much larger clone is just one base distant, this may be a read error. In the same sample, other DNA sequences code for this CDR3. This chain joins TRBV28 and TRBJ2-7; D not resolved. The germline V and J ends were trimmed by 9 bases and 2 bases, with 5 bases remaining between them. This CDR3 region has 10 residues. Per the germline V gene, CDR1 is MDHEN and CDR2 is SYDVKM. The CDR3 loop is CASGPYEQYF. DNA for the CDR3: TGTGCCAGTGGGCCCTACGAGCAGTACTTC.

The V and J genes are TRBV5-1 and TRBJ1-4; TRBD1 is a possible D gene (5 bases). This CDR3 has 15 residues. The germline V gene encodes CDR1 SGHRS and CDR2 YFSETQ. V was cut by 0 bases and J by 5 bases, with 11 bases left in between. Here the CDR3 DNA reads TGCGCCAGCAGCTTGGCCGTGGGGCCGAATGAAAAACTGTTTTTT. Protein product: CASSLAVGPNEKLFF.